What follows are 28 T cell receptor beta chains derived from one specimen sequenced in a study of cytomegalovirus exposure and HLA in healthy donors. PCR primers comprised 60 Vbeta and 13 Jbeta primers. Method: immunoSEQ multiplex PCR; TCRdb's copy keeps in-frame clones and lacks some. The profile covers some 110,000 clones, with around 73% appearing a single time and 1.5% to 2% taken by the ten largest. The sequencing sample was made of PBMCs. These receptors were collected from a woman aged 40 to 50 in good health and CMV-seronegative.

The V call is TRBV5-4, the J call TRBJ1-1; possible D gene TRBD1, 6 bases. This CDR3 has 15 amino acids. The ends were cut back, 5 bases at V and 0 bases at J, with 14 bases in the middle. CDR1 is SGHNT and CDR2 is YYREEE in the germline V gene (reference sequence). DNA for the CDR3: TGTGCCAGCAGTCCTAACAGGGACCTGAACACTGAAGCTTTCTTT. Translated: CASSPNRDLNTEAFF.

The chain is built from TRBV6-4 and TRBJ2-2; D is unresolved. The CDR3 extends over 13 amino acids. Per the germline V gene, CDR1 is MRHNA and CDR2 is SNTAGT. The V gene lost 3 bases and the J gene lost 4 bases, with 6 bases spanning the gap. The CDR3 spells CASSESSTGELFF. In DNA, the CDR3 is TGTGCCAGCAGTGAATCGAGCACCGGGGAGCTGTTTTTT.

This clone was detected once. The gene calls are TRBV28 and TRBJ1-5; perhaps TRBD1 as D (5 bases). V shed 5 bases and J shed 3 bases, with 17 bases lying between them. Germline values: CDR1 MDHEN, CDR2 SYDVKM. This CDR3 is built from 16 residues. The DNA for the CDR3 is TGTGCCAGCAGTATACATCCCGGCAGGGCCAATCAGCCCCAGCATTTT. Translated: CASSIHPGRANQPQHF.

The chain links TRBV4-1 to TRBJ1-5; TRBD1 might be the D (5 bases). V was clipped by 1 base and J by 8 bases, with 15 bases between them. The CDR3 is 15 residues long. Germline CDR1 and CDR2: MGHRA and YSYEKL. The CDR3 protein is CASSQVQAPTEPQHF. CDR3 in DNA: TGCGCCAGCAGCCAAGTACAGGCCCCTACGGAGCCCCAGCATTTT.

CDR3 DNA: TGTGCCAGCTCACCACGGGGGGGGATGAACACTGAAGCTTTCTTT. This gives the protein CASSPRGGMNTEAFF. V gene TRBV18 combines with J gene TRBJ1-1, with D possibly matching TRBD1 (5 bases). There are 15 residues in the CDR3. V gave up 1 base and J gave up 0 bases, with 9 bases separating them. Germline assignment: CDR1 KGHSH and CDR2 LQKENI.

The chain couples TRBV5-4 to TRBJ2-7; 7 positions agree with TRBD2. This CDR3 has 15 residues. Germline V gene sequence: CDR1 SGHNT, CDR2 YYREEE (reference sequence). The V gene end was trimmed by 1 base and the J gene end by 6 bases; junction bases not matched to a gene: 10. The CDR3 loop is CASSLSGALPGEQYF. For the CDR3, the DNA is TGTGCCAGCAGCTTGAGCGGGGCCCTCCCCGGCGAGCAGTACTTC.

The chain uses TRBV29-1 and TRBJ2-1, with D unresolved. Germline V gene sequence: CDR1 SQVTM, CDR2 ANQGSEA. CDR3 length equals 11 residues. Trimming stripped 0 bases from V and 13 bases from J, with 10 bases between. The CDR3: CSVEDLEAQFF. For the CDR3, the DNA is TGCAGCGTTGAAGATCTAGAGGCCCAGTTCTTC.

The V and J genes are TRBV5-6 and TRBJ1-1; TRBD1 agrees at 10 bases. The CDR3 is made up of 18 amino acids. The ends lost 4 bases at V and 1 base at J; junction bases unmatched: 13. Germline V gene lookup returns CDR1 SGHDT and CDR2 YYEEEE. The CDR3 here is CASSRMFGTGDGNTEAFF. As DNA, the CDR3 is TGTGCCAGCAGCCGGATGTTTGGGACAGGGGATGGGAACACTGAAGCTTTCTTT.

This clone showed up just a few times. The chain recombines TRBV6-1 with TRBJ2-7, with D possibly matching TRBD2 (5 bases). The CDR3 length is 11 residues. Trimming removed 3 bases at V and 10 bases at J, with 10 bases between. CDR1 is MNHNS and CDR2 is SASEGT in the germline V gene. The DNA of the CDR3 is TGTGCCAGCAGTGAGAGGGCTCGACAGTACTTC. Its translation is CASSERARQYF.

The CDR3 reads CASSSTGYTGANVLTF. DNA for the CDR3: TGTGCCAGCAGTTCGACAGGTTATACTGGGGCCAACGTCCTGACTTTC. V usage is TRBV28 and J usage is TRBJ2-6; D possibly corresponds to TRBD1 (6 bases). The CDR3 contains 16 residues. V was shortened by 4 bases and J by 2 bases, with 12 bases between the two germline ends. Germline CDR1 reads MDHEN; CDR2 reads SYDVKM.

The CDR3 nucleotides are TGCGCCAGCAGCCAAGGGAGGACCTACGAGCAGTACTTC. It encodes CASSQGRTYEQYF. The rearrangement links TRBV4-3 to TRBJ2-7; possible D gene TRBD2, 5 bases. V lost 1 base and J 2 bases, leaving 6 bases between the germline ends. Germline values: CDR1 LGHNA, CDR2 YSLEER. The CDR3 is made up of 13 amino acids.

The genes are TRBV13 and TRBJ2-1; tentative D call: TRBD2 (6 bases). Between the trimmed V and J ends, which lost 0 bases and 9 bases, there was a span of 21 bases. The length of the CDR3 is 17 residues. The germline gives CDR1 PRHDT, CDR2 FYEKMQ (reference sequence). The CDR3 DNA sequence: TGTGCCAGCAGCTTAGGGCGGGGCCAGGGTCGGTACGCTGAGCAGTTCTTC. This translates into CASSLGRGQGRYAEQFF.

V usage is TRBV28 and J usage is TRBJ1-1, with D unresolved. The CDR3 has 14 amino acids. V lost 7 bases and J 4 bases, leaving 16 bases between the germline ends. CDR1 is MDHEN and CDR2 is SYDVKM in the germline V gene. Written as DNA, the CDR3 is TGTGCCAGCACCCCACAGTCCGAGGGCACTGAAGCTTTCTTT. Translated: CASTPQSEGTEAFF.

V and J are TRBV13 and TRBJ1-2; 7 bases fit TRBD1. From germline, CDR1 is PRHDT and CDR2 FYEKMQ (reference sequence). Trimming cost V 6 bases and J 3 bases; bases outside gene matches: 13. CDR3 length: 16 residues. The CDR3 loop is CASSPTGTDPHYGYTF. DNA of the CDR3: TGTGCCAGCAGTCCCACCGGGACAGACCCACACTATGGCTACACCTTC.

This chain links TRBV9 with TRBJ2-3; 12 bases are shared with TRBD2. Germline assignment: CDR1 SGDLS and CDR2 YYNGEE. The CDR3 consists of 16 residues. Germline trimming cut 4 bases from V and 6 bases from J; bases unmatched to any gene: 9. The CDR3 reads CASSPGLAGPLDTQYF. The CDR3 DNA reads TGTGCCAGCAGCCCCGGACTAGCGGGACCGCTGGATACGCAGTATTTT.

The chain combines TRBV28 with TRBJ1-1, with 11 bases fitting TRBD1. Germline V gives CDR1 MDHEN, CDR2 SYDVKM. With 5 bases clipped from V and 3 bases from J, the junction kept 2 bases outside the gene matches. The CDR3 has 14 amino acids. Here the CDR3 reads CASSLDRGHTEAFF. For the CDR3, the DNA is TGTGCCAGCAGTCTGGACAGGGGGCACACTGAAGCTTTCTTT.

This chain links TRBV20-1 with TRBJ1-2; 7 bases match TRBD1. Germline-derived CDR1 and CDR2 are DFQATT and SNEGSKA (reference sequence). V dropped 8 bases and J dropped 5; count of bases not matched to a gene: 2. The length of the CDR3 is 10 residues. CDR3: CSPGGYGYTF. For the CDR3, the DNA is TGCAGTCCAGGGGGGTATGGCTACACCTTC.

The chain couples TRBV28 to TRBJ1-5; TRBD1 is a possible D gene (5 bases). The CDR3 is 15 residues long. V lost 1 base to trimming and J lost 3 bases, with 10 bases between them. Per the germline V gene, CDR1 is MDHEN and CDR2 is SYDVKM. The CDR3 nucleotides read TGTGCCAGCAGTTTATCAGGGCACTTCAATCAGCCCCAGCATTTT. This translates into CASSLSGHFNQPQHF.

This clone has just one count. V is TRBV5-6 and J is TRBJ1-1, with a tentative D call TRBD1 (6 bases). The CDR3 length is 16 residues. CDR1 is SGHDT, CDR2 YYEEEE, per germline. The V gene lost 4 bases and the J gene lost 4 bases, with 20 bases spanning the gap. The DNA of the CDR3 is TGTGCCAGCAGCGTGAGCCAGGGGAATATGGTCACTGAAGCTTTCTTT. It is translated as CASSVSQGNMVTEAFF.

Within the sample, this clone is medium-sized. This rearrangement joins TRBV16 to TRBJ1-2, with 7 bases aligning to TRBD1. The CDR3 runs 15 residues. Trimming at V came to 2 bases and at J to 7 bases, leaving 10 bases not matched to a gene. From germline, CDR1 is KGHSY and CDR2 FQNENV. The CDR3 reads CASSQDGAQGFGYTF. Here the CDR3 DNA reads TGTGCCAGCAGCCAAGACGGAGCACAGGGGTTTGGCTACACCTTC. The variable domain in full, completed from reference TRBV16 and TRBJ1-2, reads GEEVAQTPKHLVRGEGQKAKLYCAPIKGHSYVFWYQQVLKNEFKFLISFQNENVFDETGMPKERFSAKCLPNSPCSLEIQATKLEDSAVYFCASSQDGAQGFGYTFGSGTRLTVV.

The chain couples TRBV4-3 to TRBJ1-1; the match to TRBD1 covers 7 bases. Germline values: CDR1 LGHNA, CDR2 YSLEER. The ends lost 0 bases at V and 4 bases at J; junction bases unmatched: 5. This CDR3 has 15 residues. In nucleotides, the CDR3 is TGCGCCAGCAGCCAAGAAGGGACAGTGGGCACTGAAGCTTTCTTT. This translates into CASSQEGTVGTEAFF.

This chain links TRBV19 with TRBJ1-5; the match to TRBD1 covers 12 bases. Trimming removed 10 bases from V and 4 bases from J; junction bases left unmatched: 17. The CDR3 has 18 residues. The germline CDR1 and CDR2 sequences are LNHDA and SQIVND (reference sequence). The CDR3 sequence is CATLPGARDRGLNQPQHF. CDR3 DNA: TGTGCCACCCTCCCAGGGGCCCGGGACAGGGGGCTGAATCAGCCCCAGCATTTT.

The chain carries TRBV10-3 and TRBJ2-3; TRBD2 agrees at 9 bases. After removal of 6 bases from V and 8 bases from J, the junction contained 6 bases not matched to a gene. The CDR3 is made up of 13 amino acids. In germline, CDR1 is ENHRY, CDR2 SYGVKD. CDR3 in DNA: TGTGCCATCAGCGGTCCAGCGGGAGGTACGCAGTATTTT. Encoded protein: CAISGPAGGTQYF.

This chain connects TRBV5-1 to TRBJ2-1; 15 nucleotides line up with TRBD2. The CDR3 spans 16 residues. CDR1 is SGHRS and CDR2 is YFSETQ in the germline V gene. The trim removed 8 bases at V and 7 bases at J, leaving 10 bases unmatched. CDR3 sequence (DNA): TGCGCCAGTACTCAAGGACTAGCGGGAGGGCCGAATGAGCAGTTCTTC. Translation gives CASTQGLAGGPNEQFF.

V gene TRBV11-2 combines with J gene TRBJ2-1, with 10 positions matching TRBD2. The CDR3 length is 14 residues. Germline V lookup: CDR1 SGHAT, CDR2 FQNNGV. With V trimmed by 10 bases and J by 7 bases, 10 bases remained unmatched. The CDR3 protein is CATPLASGRNEQFF. In DNA, the CDR3 is TGTGCCACACCATTGGCTAGCGGGAGAAATGAGCAGTTCTTC.

The chain combines TRBV11-2 with TRBJ2-1; 7 nucleotides agree with TRBD1. The CDR3 extends over 13 amino acids. Trimming cost V 7 bases and J 4 bases; bases outside gene matches: 4. The germline CDR1 and CDR2 sequences are SGHAT and FQNNGV. The CDR3 protein is CASTSRGYNEQFF. DNA of the CDR3: TGTGCCAGCACCTCCAGGGGGTACAATGAGCAGTTCTTC.

This chain links TRBV7-6 with TRBJ2-5; 8 bases are a match to TRBD2. V shed 5 bases and J 1 base; nucleotides not matched to a gene: 3. This CDR3 comprises 14 residues. Germline V gene data show CDR1 as SGHVS and CDR2 as FNYEAQ. As DNA, the CDR3 is TGTGCCAGCAGCGTAAGCGGGAGCCAAGAGACCCAGTACTTC. Amino acid sequence: CASSVSGSQETQYF.

This clone appeared a few times. The chain uses TRBV11-2 and TRBJ1-2; TRBD1 matches 8 bases. CDR1 is SGHAT, CDR2 FQNNGV, per germline. The CDR3 length is 14 residues. V lost 1 base and J lost 6; bases outside the gene matches: 4. The DNA of the CDR3 is TGTGCCAGCAGCTTAGTGTCAGGGGGCAATGGCTACACCTTC. It is translated as CASSLVSGGNGYTF.